What follows describes a single T cell receptor (beta chain). This CDR3 comprises 14 residues. Germline CDR1 is KGHSH and CDR2 is LQKENI. Unmatched junction bases numbered 3, after V lost 6 bases and J lost 0 bases. The data were taken from a study of blood T cell repertoires in COVID-19. Study in general: Acute and convalescent COVID-19 samples came from the United States, Italy and Spain. In each case, the material was cDNA or gDNA derived from T cells, B-cell-depleted T cells, or PBMCs.

Per the original data handling: Amplified reference gene primers provided the basis for estimating nucleated cell counts. The table came from immunoSEQ multiplex PCR; TCRdb's copy has only in-frame clones and leaves some out. The V and J calls and clone size are taken from that table; D and trimming were inferred from the DNA. Of about 170,000 clones listed, about 83% are singletons. Sequenced material: peripheral blood. The V call is TRBV18, the J call TRBJ1-2, with TRBD1 matching 8 bases. The receptor was isolated from a man aged 35-49 years who had recovered from COVID-19. The CDR3 here is CASSPGQANYGYTF. In DNA, the CDR3 is TGTGCCAGCTCGCCGGGACAGGCTAACTATGGCTACACCTTC.